This T cell receptor beta chain came from a study of blood T cells in healthy people across ages. Overall study results and limits: The study regarded diversity estimates from one million T cells as underestimates.

Sample-barcoded 5' priming and a J-beta primer mix drove a second PCR of roughly 6 to 12 cycles. Via MiXCR, TCRdb re-called the 5' RACE reads, giving one row per CDR3 protein. Counted here are 700,000 to 950,000 distinct CDR3 sequences, 55% to 70% occurring once; the ten biggest clones make up over 20%. Researchers collected approximately 9.5 milliliters of peripheral blood from every single donor. Of note for this clonotype: Its target is not known.

The germline gives CDR1 SGHTA, CDR2 FQGNSA. Trimming pared 7 bases from V and 6 bases from J, leaving 15 bases between. The CDR3 is made up of 13 amino acids. The chain recombines TRBV7-2 with TRBJ1-2; TRBD1 is a possible D gene (6 bases). Sequenced sample: blood. This TCR came from a man under 40 in good health. Here the CDR3 DNA reads TGTGCCAGCAACAACGACAGGATGGATGGCTACACCTTC. Its translation is CASNNDRMDGYTF.